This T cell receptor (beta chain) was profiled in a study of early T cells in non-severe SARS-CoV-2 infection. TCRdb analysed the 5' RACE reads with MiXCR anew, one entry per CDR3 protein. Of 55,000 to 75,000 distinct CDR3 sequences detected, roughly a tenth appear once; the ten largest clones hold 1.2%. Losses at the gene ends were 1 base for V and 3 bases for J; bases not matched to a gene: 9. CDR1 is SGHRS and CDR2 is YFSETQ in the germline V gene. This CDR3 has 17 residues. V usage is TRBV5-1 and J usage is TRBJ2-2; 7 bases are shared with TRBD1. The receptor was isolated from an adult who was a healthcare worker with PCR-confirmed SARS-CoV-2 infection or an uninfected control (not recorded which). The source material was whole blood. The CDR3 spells CASSLYKGASDTGELFF. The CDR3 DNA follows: TGCGCCAGCAGCTTGTATAAGGGGGCCTCGGACACCGGGGAGCTGTTTTTT.